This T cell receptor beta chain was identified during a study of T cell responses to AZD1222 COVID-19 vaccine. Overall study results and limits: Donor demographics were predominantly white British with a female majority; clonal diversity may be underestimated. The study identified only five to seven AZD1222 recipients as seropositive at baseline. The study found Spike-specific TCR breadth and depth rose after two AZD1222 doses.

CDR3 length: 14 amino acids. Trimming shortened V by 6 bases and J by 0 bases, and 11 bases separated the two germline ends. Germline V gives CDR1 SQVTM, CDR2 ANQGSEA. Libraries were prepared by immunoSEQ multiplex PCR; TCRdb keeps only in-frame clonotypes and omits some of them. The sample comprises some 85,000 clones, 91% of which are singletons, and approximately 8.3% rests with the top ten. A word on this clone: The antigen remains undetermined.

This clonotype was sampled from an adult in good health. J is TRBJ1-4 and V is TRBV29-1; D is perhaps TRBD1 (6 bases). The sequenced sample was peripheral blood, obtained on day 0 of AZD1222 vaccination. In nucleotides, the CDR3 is TGCAGCGTCCAAGGGGGTCCAACTAATGAAAAACTGTTTTTT. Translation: CSVQGGPTNEKLFF.